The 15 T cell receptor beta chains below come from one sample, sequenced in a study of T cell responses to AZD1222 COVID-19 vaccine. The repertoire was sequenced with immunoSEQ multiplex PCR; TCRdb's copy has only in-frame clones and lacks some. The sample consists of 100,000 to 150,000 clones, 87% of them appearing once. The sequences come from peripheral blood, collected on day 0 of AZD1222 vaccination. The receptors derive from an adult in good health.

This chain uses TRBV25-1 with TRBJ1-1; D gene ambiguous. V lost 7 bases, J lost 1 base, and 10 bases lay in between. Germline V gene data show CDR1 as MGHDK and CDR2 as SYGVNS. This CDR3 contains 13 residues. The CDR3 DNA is TGTGCCAGCAAACGGACGGGGAACACTGAAGCTTTCTTT. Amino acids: CASKRTGNTEAFF. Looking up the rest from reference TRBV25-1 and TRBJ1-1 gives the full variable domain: EADIYQTPRYLVIGTGKKITLECSQTMGHDKMYWYQQDPGMELHLIHYSYGVNSTEKGDLSSESTVSRIRTEHFPLTLESARPSHTSQYLCASKRTGNTEAFFGQGTRLTVV.

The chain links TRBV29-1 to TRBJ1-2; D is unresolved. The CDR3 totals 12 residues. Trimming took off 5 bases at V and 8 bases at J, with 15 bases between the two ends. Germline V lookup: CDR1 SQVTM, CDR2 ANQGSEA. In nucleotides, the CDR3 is TGCAGCGTTACCGGCACAGCGGGCGGCTACACCTTC. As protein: CSVTGTAGGYTF.

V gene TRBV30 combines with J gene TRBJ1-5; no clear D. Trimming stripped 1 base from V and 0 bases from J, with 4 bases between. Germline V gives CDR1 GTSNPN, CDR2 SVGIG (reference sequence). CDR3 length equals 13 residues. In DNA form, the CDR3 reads TGTGCCTGGAGTGGCAATAGCAATCAGCCCCAGCATTTT. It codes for CAWSGNSNQPQHF.

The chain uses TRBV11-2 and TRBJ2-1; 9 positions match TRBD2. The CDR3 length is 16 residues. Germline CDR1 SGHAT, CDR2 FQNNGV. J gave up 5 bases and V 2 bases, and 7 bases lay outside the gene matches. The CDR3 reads CASSLNEAGGNNEQFF. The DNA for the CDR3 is TGTGCCAGCAGCTTAAACGAAGCGGGAGGTAACAATGAGCAGTTCTTC.

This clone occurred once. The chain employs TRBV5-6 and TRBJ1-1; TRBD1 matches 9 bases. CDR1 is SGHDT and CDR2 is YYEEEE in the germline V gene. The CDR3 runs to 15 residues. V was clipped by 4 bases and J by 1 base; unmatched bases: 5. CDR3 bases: TGTGCCAGCAGCGGAACGACAGGGGGGAACACTGAAGCTTTCTTT. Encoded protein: CASSGTTGGNTEAFF.

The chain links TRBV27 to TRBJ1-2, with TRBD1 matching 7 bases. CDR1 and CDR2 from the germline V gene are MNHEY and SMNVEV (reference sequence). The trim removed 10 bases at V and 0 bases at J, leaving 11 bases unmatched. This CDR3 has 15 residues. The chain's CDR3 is CATRRQGDSNYGYTF. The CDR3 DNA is TGTGCCACGCGTCGACAGGGCGACTCTAACTATGGCTACACCTTC.

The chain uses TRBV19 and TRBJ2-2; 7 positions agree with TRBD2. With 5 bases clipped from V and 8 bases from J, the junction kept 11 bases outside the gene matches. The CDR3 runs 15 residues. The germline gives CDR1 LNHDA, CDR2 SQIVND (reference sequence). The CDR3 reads CASSAAVREWGELFF. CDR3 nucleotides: TGTGCCAGTAGTGCCGCCGTGCGGGAGTGGGGGGAGCTGTTTTTT. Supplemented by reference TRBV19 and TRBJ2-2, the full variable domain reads DGGITQSPKYLFRKEGQNVTLSCEQNLNHDAMYWYRQDPGQGLRLIYYSQIVNDFQKGDIAEGYSVSREKKESFPLTVTSAQKNPTAFYLCASSAAVREWGELFFGEGSRLTVL.

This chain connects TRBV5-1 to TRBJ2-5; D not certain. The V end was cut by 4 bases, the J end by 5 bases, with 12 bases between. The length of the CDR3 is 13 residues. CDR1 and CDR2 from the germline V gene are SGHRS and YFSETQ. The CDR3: CASSNTGPETQYF. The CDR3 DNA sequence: TGCGCCAGCAGCAACACCGGGCCCGAGACCCAGTACTTC.

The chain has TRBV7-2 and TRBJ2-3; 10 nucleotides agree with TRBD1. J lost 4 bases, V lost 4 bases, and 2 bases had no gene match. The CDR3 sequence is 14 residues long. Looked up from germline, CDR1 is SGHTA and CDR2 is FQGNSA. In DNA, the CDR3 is TGTGCCAGCAGCTCGGACAGGGGGGCAGATACGCAGTATTTT. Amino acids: CASSSDRGADTQYF.

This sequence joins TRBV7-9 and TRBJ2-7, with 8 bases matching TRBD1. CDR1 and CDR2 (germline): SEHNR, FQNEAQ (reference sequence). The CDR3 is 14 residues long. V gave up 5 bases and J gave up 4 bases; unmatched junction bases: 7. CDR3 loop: CASSPGQGKYEQYF. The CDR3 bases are TGTGCCAGCAGCCCAGGACAGGGTAAGTACGAGCAGTACTTC. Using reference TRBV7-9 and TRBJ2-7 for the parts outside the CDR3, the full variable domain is DTGVSQNPRHKITKRGQNVTFRCDPISEHNRLYWYRQTLGQGPEFLTYFQNEAQLEKSRLLSDRFSAERPKGSFSTLEIQRTEQGDSAMYLCASSPGQGKYEQYFGPGTRLTVT.

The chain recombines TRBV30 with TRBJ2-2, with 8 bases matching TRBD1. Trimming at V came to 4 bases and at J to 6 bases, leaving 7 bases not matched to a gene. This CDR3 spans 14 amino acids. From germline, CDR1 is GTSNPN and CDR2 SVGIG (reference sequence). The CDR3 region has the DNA TGTGCCTGGAAGCGGGCAGGGGGCCCCGGGGAGCTGTTTTTT. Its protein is CAWKRAGGPGELFF.

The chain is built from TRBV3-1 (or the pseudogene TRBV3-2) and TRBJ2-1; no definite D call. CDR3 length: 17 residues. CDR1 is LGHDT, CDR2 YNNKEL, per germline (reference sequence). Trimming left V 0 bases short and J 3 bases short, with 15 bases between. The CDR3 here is CASSQELGRRLYNEQFF. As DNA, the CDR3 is TGTGCCAGCAGCCAAGAATTGGGCAGGAGACTCTACAATGAGCAGTTCTTC.

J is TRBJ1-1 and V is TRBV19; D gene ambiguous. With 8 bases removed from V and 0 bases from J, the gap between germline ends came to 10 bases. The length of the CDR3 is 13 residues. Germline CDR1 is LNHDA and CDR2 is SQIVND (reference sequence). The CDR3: CASASKLNTEAFF. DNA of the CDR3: TGTGCCAGTGCTAGTAAGCTGAACACTGAAGCTTTCTTT.

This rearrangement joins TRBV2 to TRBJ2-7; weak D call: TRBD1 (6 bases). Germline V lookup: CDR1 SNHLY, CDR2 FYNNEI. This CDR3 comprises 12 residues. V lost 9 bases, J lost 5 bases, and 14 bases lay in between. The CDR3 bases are TGTGCCAGTCAACAGGGTTTCGACGAGCAGTACTTC. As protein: CASQQGFDEQYF.

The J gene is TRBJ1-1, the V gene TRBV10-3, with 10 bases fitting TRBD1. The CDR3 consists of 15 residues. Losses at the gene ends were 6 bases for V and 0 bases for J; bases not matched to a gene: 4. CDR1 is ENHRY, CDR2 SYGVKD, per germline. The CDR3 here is CAISPGQGMNTEAFF. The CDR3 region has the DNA TGTGCCATCAGCCCGGGACAGGGGATGAACACTGAAGCTTTCTTT.